The 19 T cell receptor beta chains below were found in one sample sequenced in a study of OX40 agonist ivuxolimab in advanced cancers. Libraries were prepared by immunoSEQ multiplex PCR; TCRdb keeps only in-frame clonotypes and omits some of them. The table includes 70,000 to 90,000 clones, over 80% detected once. The sequencing here drew on CD4+ or CD8+ T cells sorted from blood, taken in a trial of the OX40 agonist ivuxolimab. Receptor source: an adult with an advanced solid tumor such as melanoma, head and neck, liver or kidney cancer.

V usage is TRBV5-1 and J usage is TRBJ1-4, with 8 bases that match TRBD1. V shed 3 bases and J 2 bases; nucleotides not matched to a gene: 3. This CDR3 has 15 amino acids. Germline CDR1 is SGHRS and CDR2 is YFSETQ. The CDR3 region has the DNA TGCGCCAGCAGCTCTCACAGGGGGACTAATGAAAAACTGTTTTTT. Amino acids: CASSSHRGTNEKLFF.

The V and J genes are TRBV10-3 and TRBJ2-6; 7 positions match TRBD2. After removal of 7 bases from V and 0 bases from J, the junction contained 12 bases not matched to a gene. Germline assignment: CDR1 ENHRY and CDR2 SYGVKD. This CDR3 region has 18 residues. CDR3 amino acids: CAITGLSGETSGANVLTF. CDR3 DNA sequence: TGTGCCATCACCGGACTGAGCGGGGAGACCTCTGGGGCCAACGTCCTGACTTTC.

The J gene is TRBJ1-5, the V gene TRBV7-4; no clear D gene. This CDR3 is built from 12 residues. V lost 1 base to trimming and J lost 7 bases, with 5 bases between them. Per germline, CDR1 SGHVT and CDR2 SQSDAQ. This CDR3 reads CASSLVDQPQHF. The CDR3 coding sequence is TGTGCCAGCAGCTTAGTGGACCAGCCCCAGCATTTT.

This clone was seen more than once but under ten times. The rearrangement joins TRBV29-1 to TRBJ1-5, with TRBD1 as a possible D gene (6 bases). From germline, CDR1 is SQVTM and CDR2 ANQGSEA. With 6 bases removed from V and 6 bases from J, the gap between germline ends came to 18 bases. The CDR3 covers 14 residues. The CDR3 sequence: CSVAERGGGQPQHF. The CDR3 coding sequence is TGCAGCGTCGCCGAAAGGGGGGGCGGTCAGCCCCAGCATTTT.

This clone showed up just a few times. This sequence joins TRBV5-1 and TRBJ2-7; 7 nucleotides line up with TRBD2. After removal of 4 bases from V and 3 bases from J, the junction contained 7 bases not matched to a gene. The CDR3 loop spans 14 amino acids. Germline V gene data show CDR1 as SGHRS and CDR2 as YFSETQ. The CDR3 coding sequence is TGCGCCAGCAGCCCCGGGACTAACTACTACGAGCAGTACTTC. Translated, it gives CASSPGTNYYEQYF.

This clone is a singleton in its sample. CDR3 coding DNA: TGTGCCAGCAGGGGGGACCGCGCGAGGAATGAGCAGTTCTTC. Its translation: CASRGDRARNEQFF. The chain carries TRBV28 and TRBJ2-1; the D call may be TRBD1 or TRBD2 (5 bases each). The CDR3 spans 14 residues. Germline CDR1 is MDHEN and CDR2 is SYDVKM. Trimming pared 6 bases from V and 7 bases from J, leaving 16 bases between.

The V gene is TRBV7-2, the J gene TRBJ2-5; D assignment may be TRBD1 or TRBD2 (5 bases each). The V end was cut by 7 bases, the J end by 2 bases, with 17 bases between. This CDR3 contains 15 residues. Per the germline V gene, CDR1 is SGHTA and CDR2 is FQGNSA. This CDR3 reads CASKRAGTTQETQYF. CDR3 nucleotides: TGTGCCAGCAAAAGAGCCGGGACGACGCAAGAGACCCAGTACTTC. The whole variable domain, remainder taken from reference TRBV7-2 and TRBJ2-5, is GAGVSQSPSNKVTEKGKDVELRCDPISGHTALYWYRQSLGQGLEFLIYFQGNSAPDKSGLPSDRFSAERTGGSVSTLTIQRTQQEDSAVYLCASKRAGTTQETQYFGPGTRLLVL.

This rearrangement joins TRBV5-4 to TRBJ2-3; 15 bases align to TRBD2. The CDR3 length is 18 residues. Losses at the gene ends were 3 bases for V and 4 bases for J; bases not matched to a gene: 9. In germline, CDR1 is SGHNT, CDR2 YYREEE (reference sequence). The CDR3 spells CASSSGTSGGRGADTQYF. Here the CDR3 DNA reads TGTGCCAGCAGCTCTGGGACTAGCGGGGGGAGGGGGGCAGATACGCAGTATTTT.

This chain connects TRBV28 to TRBJ1-4, with D uncertain. The CDR3 runs to 14 residues. V was cut by 6 bases and J by 3 bases, with 11 bases left in between. Germline loops: CDR1 MDHEN, CDR2 SYDVKM. The DNA for the CDR3 is TGTGCCAGCAGCCTATTAGGGTCTAATGAAAAACTGTTTTTT. Translated: CASSLLGSNEKLFF.

The rearrangement links TRBV6-5 to TRBJ1-2; D gene uncertain. The germline CDR1 and CDR2 sequences are MNHEY and SVGAGI. The V end was cut by 6 bases, the J end by 8 bases, with 16 bases between. The CDR3 spans 13 residues. The CDR3 region has the DNA TGTGCCAGCAGATTAGGAGGGTATGGGGGCTACACCTTC. It specifies CASRLGGYGGYTF.

V usage is TRBV6-5 and J usage is TRBJ2-7; D is perhaps TRBD1 or TRBD2 (6 bases each). V gave up 2 bases and J gave up 2 bases, with 16 bases separating them. The CDR3 covers 16 residues. Germline V lookup: CDR1 MNHEY, CDR2 SVGAGI. DNA of the CDR3: TGTGCCAGCAGTTACGCACGAGGGGGGTTCACCTACGAGCAGTACTTC. Translating gives CASSYARGGFTYEQYF.

V usage is TRBV6-5 and J usage is TRBJ2-5; maybe TRBD1 (6 bases). The CDR3 runs 14 residues. The germline V and J ends were trimmed by 1 base and 2 bases, with 8 bases remaining between them. Germline CDR1 reads MNHEY; CDR2 reads SVGAGI. CDR3 amino acids: CASSYWTVQETQYF. The CDR3 DNA reads as TGTGCCAGCAGTTACTGGACAGTTCAAGAGACCCAGTACTTC.

A word on this clone: The sample carries other DNA sequences with the same CDR3. J is TRBJ1-2 and V is TRBV30; D uncertain. Germline-derived CDR1 and CDR2 are GTSNPN and SVGIG (reference sequence). The CDR3 contains 13 residues. V lost 0 bases, J lost 2 bases, and 7 bases lay in between. This chain's CDR3 is CAWSVDENYGYTF. The CDR3 bases are TGTGCCTGGAGTGTTGACGAGAACTATGGCTACACCTTC.

This clone was counted once. The V call is TRBV5-1, the J call TRBJ2-1; D is possibly TRBD1 (5 bases). Germline V CDR1 and CDR2: SGHRS, YFSETQ. V shed 5 bases and J shed 3 bases, with 12 bases lying between them. CDR3 length: 14 residues. CDR3 DNA: TGCGCCAGCAGTTCCGACAGATACTACAATGAGCAGTTCTTC. Its protein is CASSSDRYYNEQFF.

The chain couples TRBV7-3 to TRBJ2-3; 11 bases align to TRBD2. The CDR3 totals 17 residues. J gave up 10 bases and V 5 bases, and 17 bases lay outside the gene matches. From germline, CDR1 is SGHTA and CDR2 FQGTGA. Here the CDR3 reads CASSTSPNSGGATAQYF. CDR3 in DNA: TGTGCCAGCAGCACCTCTCCCAATAGCGGGGGGGCGACGGCGCAGTATTTT. The whole variable domain, filled in from reference TRBV7-3 and TRBJ2-3, reads GAGVSQTPSNKVTEKGKYVELRCDPISGHTALYWYRQSLGQGPEFLIYFQGTGAADDSGLPNDRFFAVRPEGSVSTLKIQRTERGDSAVYLCASSTSPNSGGATAQYFGPGTRLTVL.

The rearrangement links TRBV27 to TRBJ2-1; 9 bases fit TRBD1. CDR3 length equals 13 residues. CDR1 is MNHEY, CDR2 SMNVEV, per germline (reference sequence). V trimming: 8 bases; J trimming: 3 bases; junction bases outside the gene matches: 2. The CDR3 loop is CASGTGHYNEQFF. CDR3 in DNA: TGTGCCAGCGGGACAGGGCACTACAATGAGCAGTTCTTC.

The chain is built from TRBV9 and TRBJ2-7; D may be TRBD2 (6 bases). The CDR3 is made up of 15 amino acids. V was trimmed by 5 bases and J by 0 bases, leaving 15 bases between them. CDR1 is SGDLS, CDR2 YYNGEE, per germline. The CDR3 nucleotides read TGTGCCAGCAGTCCAGAAGCGGGCAGCTCCTACGAGCAGTACTTC. This translates into CASSPEAGSSYEQYF.

The J gene is TRBJ1-3, the V gene TRBV29-1; 7 bases are shared with TRBD1. The J segment lost 0 bases and the V segment lost 4 bases, leaving 15 bases of the junction unmatched. The CDR3 spans 18 residues. Looked up from germline, CDR1 is SQVTM and CDR2 is ANQGSEA. The CDR3 nucleotides read TGCAGCGTTGTGGATTTTCAGGGGGGCAGTCACTCTGGAAACACCATATATTTT. Its protein is CSVVDFQGGSHSGNTIYF.

The J gene is TRBJ2-5, the V gene TRBV7-2; D gene uncertain. The last part of the DNA fits TRBJ2-7 better; the J call may be wrong. CDR1 and CDR2 (germline): SGHTA, FQGNSA. This CDR3 spans 14 amino acids. DNA for the CDR3: TGTGCCAGCAGCTTTTTGGGCTTCTCCTACGAGCAGTACTTC. Translating gives CASSFLGFSYEQYF.